Listed here are 29 T cell receptor beta chains from one sample, sequenced in a study of beta chain features in type 1 diabetes. Isolated RNA was reverse transcribed in full, so expressed TCRB transcripts were sequenced. TCRdb keeps only in-frame clones here, not all; method: immunoSEQ multiplex PCR. The repertoire holds 400,000 to 600,000 clones, with approximately 30% as singletons. Sequenced: naive CD4+ T cells from blood. Receptor source: a man younger than 35 in good health.

This clone turned up a few times. The V gene is TRBV30, the J gene TRBJ2-7; 7 nucleotides agree with TRBD2. Germline V gene lookup returns CDR1 GTSNPN and CDR2 SVGIG (reference sequence). V trimming: 5 bases; J trimming: 3 bases; junction bases outside the gene matches: 10. The CDR3 sequence is 14 residues long. CDR3 DNA sequence: TGTGCCTGGGGTCGGGACTACCGGAACTACGAGCAGTACTTC. It encodes CAWGRDYRNYEQYF.

CDR3 nucleotides: TGCGCCAGCAGCCTACCCGCCGGGACAGGGCAAGCCCAGTACTTC. Translating it yields CASSLPAGTGQAQYF. The chain links TRBV5-1 to TRBJ2-5; the match to TRBD1 covers 9 bases. The CDR3 sequence is 15 residues long. Germline CDR1 SGHRS, CDR2 YFSETQ. After removal of 4 bases from V and 9 bases from J, the junction contained 13 bases not matched to a gene.

The genes are TRBV5-1 and TRBJ2-5; 7 bases are shared with TRBD1. From germline, CDR1 is SGHRS and CDR2 YFSETQ. This CDR3 comprises 15 residues. V lost 0 bases, J lost 5 bases, and 7 bases stayed unmatched. This CDR3 is CASSLATGSMETQYF. CDR3 nucleotides: TGCGCCAGCAGCTTGGCGACAGGGAGTATGGAGACCCAGTACTTC. Full variable domain (missing parts from reference TRBV5-1 and TRBJ2-5): KAGVTQTPRYLIKTRGQQVTLSCSPISGHRSVSWYQQTPGQGLQFLFEYFSETQRNKGNFPGRFSGRQFSNSRSEMNVSTLELGDSALYLCASSLATGSMETQYFGPGTRLLVL.

This chain connects TRBV25-1 to TRBJ2-7, with TRBD1 identical over 7 bases. The V and J ends lost 5 bases and 3 bases, in that order; junction bases with no gene match: 4. The CDR3 is 13 amino acids. Per the germline V gene, CDR1 is MGHDK and CDR2 is SYGVNS. CDR3 sequence: CASSRDSNYEQYF. For the CDR3, the DNA is TGTGCCAGCAGTAGGGACAGTAACTACGAGCAGTACTTC.

In nucleotides, the CDR3 is TGTGCCAGCAGCACCCTGTCCATCAGGGGGGCGGCTAATGAAAAACTGTTTTTT. The encoded protein is CASSTLSIRGAANEKLFF. The chain joins TRBV11-2 to TRBJ1-4, with 7 positions matching TRBD1. CDR3 length: 18 amino acids. The junction had 15 bases not matched to a gene; V was cut back by 5 bases and J by 3 bases. From germline, CDR1 is SGHAT and CDR2 FQNNGV.

This clone has just a few counts. The chain is built from TRBV7-6 and TRBJ2-7, with TRBD2 matching over 7 bases. Germline V gives CDR1 SGHVS, CDR2 FNYEAQ. This CDR3 has 15 amino acids. After removal of 4 bases from V and 2 bases from J, the junction contained 8 bases not matched to a gene. CDR3 sequence reads: CASSSASGRAYEQYF. CDR3 coding DNA: TGTGCCAGCAGCTCCGCTAGCGGTCGCGCCTACGAGCAGTACTTC.

This clone has more than one count but fewer than ten. This chain links TRBV29-1 with TRBJ2-1; 9 bases agree with TRBD2. Germline V gene sequence: CDR1 SQVTM, CDR2 ANQGSEA. V lost 7 bases, J lost 4 bases, and 8 bases stayed unmatched. This CDR3 contains 14 residues. The CDR3 DNA follows: TGCAGCGGAACCCAGCGGGAGGTTTACAATGAGCAGTTCTTC. It specifies CSGTQREVYNEQFF.

The rearrangement uses TRBV4-1 and TRBJ2-5, with 10 bases aligning to TRBD1. CDR1 and CDR2 from the germline V gene are MGHRA and YSYEKL. The CDR3 covers 19 residues. V gave up 2 bases and J gave up 5 bases; unmatched junction bases: 17. The CDR3 region has the DNA TGCGCCAGCAGCCAACGTTTAAAGCAGGGACAGGGGCCGTTGGAGACCCAGTACTTC. Protein: CASSQRLKQGQGPLETQYF.

This chain links TRBV20-1 with TRBJ1-2; unclear D gene. This CDR3 contains 11 residues. Germline V lookup: CDR1 DFQATT, CDR2 SNEGSKA (reference sequence). Trimming cost V 5 bases and J 6 bases, with 10 bases left between them. This chain's CDR3 is CSAPRGDGYTF. The CDR3 bases are TGCAGTGCTCCCCGCGGGGATGGCTACACCTTC.

This clone turned up a few times. The chain couples TRBV14 to TRBJ2-1; 11 bases match TRBD2. J lost 9 bases, V lost 3 bases, and 10 bases had no gene match. The CDR3 runs to 16 residues. Germline V CDR1 and CDR2: SGHDN, FVKESK. CDR3 sequence: CASSQEGPTSGIEQFF. The CDR3 nucleotides are TGTGCCAGCAGCCAGGAGGGACCGACTAGCGGGATTGAGCAGTTCTTC.

This clone has a handful of counts. The rearrangement joins TRBV6-6 to TRBJ2-7; D unresolved. Germline V gene data show CDR1 as MNHNY and CDR2 as SVGAGI (reference sequence). The CDR3 runs 11 residues. With 6 bases removed from V and 3 bases from J, the gap between germline ends came to 6 bases. CDR3 DNA sequence: TGTGCCAGCAGGAAAAACTACGAGCAGTACTTC. The encoded protein is CASRKNYEQYF.

This chain joins TRBV29-1 and TRBJ2-2; D remains unclear. CDR3 length: 14 amino acids. V was clipped by 8 bases and J by 6 bases, with 19 bases between them. The V gene's germline CDR1 is SQVTM and CDR2 ANQGSEA. DNA of the CDR3: TGCAGCTCTAGGACCAGTGGTTTGGCCGGGGAGCTGTTTTTT. Encoded protein: CSSRTSGLAGELFF.

This clone was observed a handful of times. The chain carries TRBV30 and TRBJ2-1, with TRBD2 matching 10 bases. The CDR3 loop spans 13 amino acids. Unmatched junction bases numbered 8, after V lost 3 bases and J lost 12 bases. The germline V gene encodes CDR1 GTSNPN and CDR2 SVGIG (reference sequence). The CDR3 DNA is TGTGCCTGGAGCCCAGCGGGAGGGCCGAGGCAGTTCTTC. Translated, it gives CAWSPAGGPRQFF.

V is TRBV5-1 and J is TRBJ2-5; possible D gene TRBD1, 5 bases. CDR3 length: 13 amino acids. Germline loops: CDR1 SGHRS, CDR2 YFSETQ. Trimming shortened V by 6 bases and J by 5 bases, and 14 bases separated the two germline ends. CDR3 residues: CASKEVPGETQYF. The CDR3, as DNA: TGCGCCAGCAAGGAAGTACCAGGGGAGACCCAGTACTTC.

This clone was seen only a few times. This chain links TRBV7-9 with TRBJ2-5; 8 bases fit TRBD2. Germline V lookup: CDR1 SEHNR, CDR2 FQNEAQ (reference sequence). Trimming at V came to 5 bases and at J to 5 bases, leaving 7 bases not matched to a gene. CDR3 length: 14 residues. The CDR3 sequence: CASSVVAGMETQYF. CDR3 DNA: TGTGCCAGCAGCGTAGTAGCGGGGATGGAGACCCAGTACTTC.

This chain links TRBV28 with TRBJ2-5; the D gene is possibly TRBD2 (5 bases). CDR3 length: 14 amino acids. Trimming took 6 bases from V and 7 from J, leaving 18 bases between them. The germline V gene encodes CDR1 MDHEN and CDR2 SYDVKM. This CDR3 is CASSSVGSAGTQYF. The CDR3 DNA follows: TGTGCCAGCAGCTCTGTGGGGAGCGCAGGGACCCAGTACTTC.

This chain joins TRBV7-2 and TRBJ2-3; no clear D gene. Germline V lookup: CDR1 SGHTA, CDR2 FQGNSA. V gave up 1 base and J gave up 6 bases, with 8 bases separating them. The CDR3 loop spans 13 amino acids. CDR3 region: CASSLVGWDTQYF. The DNA for the CDR3 is TGTGCCAGCAGCTTAGTTGGATGGGATACGCAGTATTTT.

The chain joins TRBV4-3 to TRBJ2-1, with D possibly TRBD1 on 6 matching bases. Germline loops: CDR1 LGHNA, CDR2 YSLEER. The CDR3 is 15 amino acids. Trimming took 7 bases from V and 2 from J, leaving 15 bases between them. CDR3 sequence reads: CASKETQGPYNEQFF. CDR3 bases: TGCGCCAGCAAAGAAACCCAGGGGCCCTACAATGAGCAGTTCTTC.

The DNA of the CDR3 is TGTGCCAGCAGCCCGGGACAGGGCCGCTACGAGCAGTACTTC. Protein sequence: CASSPGQGRYEQYF. The rearrangement uses TRBV9 and TRBJ2-7, with 9 bases fitting TRBD1. V gave up 4 bases and J gave up 3 bases; unmatched junction bases: 5. Germline CDR1 and CDR2: SGDLS and YYNGEE. The length of the CDR3 is 14 residues.

This clone turned up a few times. The CDR3 here is CASRLAGPSYNEQFF. The CDR3 region has the DNA TGTGCCAGTAGGCTAGCGGGACCCTCCTACAATGAGCAGTTCTTC. The chain couples TRBV6-5 to TRBJ2-1, with TRBD2 identical over 9 bases. The ends lost 9 bases at V and 0 bases at J; junction bases unmatched: 6. Germline V gene sequence: CDR1 MNHEY, CDR2 SVGAGI. The CDR3 sequence is 15 residues long.

The chain links TRBV4-1 to TRBJ2-5; 11 nucleotides line up with TRBD2. Trimming took 4 bases from V and 3 from J; bases not matched to a gene: 4. The CDR3 loop spans 15 amino acids. CDR1 is MGHRA and CDR2 is YSYEKL in the germline V gene. The CDR3 region has the DNA TGCGCCAGCAGCCCCGCGGGACTAGCGGAAGAGACCCAGTACTTC. It specifies CASSPAGLAEETQYF.

The sample holds a few counts of this clone. This rearrangement joins TRBV7-8 to TRBJ2-1; D is ambiguous. V was trimmed by 1 base and J by 5 bases, leaving 9 bases between them. Looked up from germline, CDR1 is SGHVS and CDR2 is FQNEAQ. The CDR3 is 14 residues long. This chain's CDR3 is CASSLEPVHNEQFF. As DNA, the CDR3 is TGTGCCAGCAGCTTAGAGCCGGTCCACAATGAGCAGTTCTTC.

This clone was counted only a few times. CDR3 bases: TGTGCCAGTAGTACAAGACTTATGACTAGCGGGTCCTCCTACGAGCAGTACTTC. Translation gives CASSTRLMTSGSSYEQYF. This chain links TRBV19 with TRBJ2-7; 10 bases match TRBD2. The CDR3 is 18 amino acids. Germline CDR1 and CDR2: LNHDA and SQIVND (reference sequence). Unmatched junction bases numbered 12, after V lost 4 bases and J lost 0 bases.

The chain employs TRBV9 and TRBJ2-5, with 7 nucleotides matching TRBD1. CDR1 is SGDLS, CDR2 YYNGEE, per germline. The CDR3 is 14 amino acids. V lost 1 base, J lost 4 bases, and 4 bases stayed unmatched. For the CDR3, the DNA is TGTGCCAGCAGCGTACGACAGGGATCAGAGACCCAGTACTTC. Encoded protein: CASSVRQGSETQYF.

This chain connects TRBV2 to TRBJ1-5; TRBD1 agrees at 8 bases. V shed 2 bases, J shed 6 bases, and the junction held 6 bases outside the gene matches. In germline, CDR1 is SNHLY, CDR2 FYNNEI. The CDR3 covers 15 residues. Written as DNA, the CDR3 is TGTGCCAGCAGTGAAAAGGCAGGGGGCCGTCAGCCCCAGCATTTT. Translating gives CASSEKAGGRQPQHF.

The rearrangement joins TRBV30 to TRBJ1-1; D gene unclear. V was clipped by 0 bases and J by 4 bases, with 15 bases between them. Per germline, CDR1 GTSNPN and CDR2 SVGIG (reference sequence). This CDR3 region has 15 residues. Here the CDR3 DNA reads TGTGCCTGGAGTGTAGGCTGGGCGAGTAGCACTGAAGCTTTCTTT. The encoded protein is CAWSVGWASSTEAFF.

This rearrangement joins TRBV25-1 to TRBJ1-2; the match to TRBD1 covers 9 bases. Trimming cost V 7 bases and J 2 bases; bases outside gene matches: 8. This CDR3 is 15 amino acids long. CDR1 is MGHDK and CDR2 is SYGVNS in the germline V gene. CDR3 DNA sequence: TGTGCCAGCACGGACGAGACAGGGGGAAACTATGGCTACACCTTC. It translates to CASTDETGGNYGYTF.

V usage is TRBV6-5 and J usage is TRBJ2-7; 7 nucleotides match TRBD2. The CDR3 contains 15 residues. Germline CDR1 and CDR2: MNHEY and SVGAGI. V lost 0 bases and J lost 3; bases outside the gene matches: 5. The CDR3 protein is CASSYSGGGRYEQYF. The DNA of the CDR3 is TGTGCCAGCAGTTACTCCGGCGGGGGTCGCTACGAGCAGTACTTC.

The genes are TRBV7-9 and TRBJ2-1; 7 nucleotides align to TRBD1. Germline trimming cut 5 bases from V and 5 bases from J; bases unmatched to any gene: 9. Looked up from germline, CDR1 is SEHNR and CDR2 is FQNEAQ (reference sequence). The CDR3 runs to 15 residues. This CDR3 is CASSPRTGTHNEQFF. The CDR3 DNA sequence: TGTGCCAGCAGCCCCCGGACAGGAACCCACAATGAGCAGTTCTTC.